This T cell receptor (beta chain) was sequenced during a study of T cell responses to AZD1222 COVID-19 vaccine. CDR3 size: 17 residues. J lost 0 bases, V lost 5 bases, and 10 bases had no gene match. CDR1 is LNHDA and CDR2 is SQIVND in the germline V gene (reference sequence). Overall study results and limits: Donors were chiefly white British, with a greater number of females, and clonal diversity was perhaps underestimated. The study identified only a handful of AZD1222 recipients as seropositive at baseline.

The protocol was immunoSEQ multiplex PCR, while the TCRdb copy is restricted to in-frame clones and leaves out a portion. Of about 72,000 clones listed, approximately 90% are singletons. This clone occurred a few times. What it binds is unknown. This specimen consisted of peripheral blood, obtained on day 0 of AZD1222 vaccination. The rearrangement joins TRBV19 to TRBJ2-4, with TRBD2 matching over 7 bases. The sequence was obtained from an adult in good health. The DNA for the CDR3 is TGTGCCAGTAGTCCTCCCGGGGGGTCACTAGCCAAAAACATTCAGTACTTC. Translated, it gives CASSPPGGSLAKNIQYF.